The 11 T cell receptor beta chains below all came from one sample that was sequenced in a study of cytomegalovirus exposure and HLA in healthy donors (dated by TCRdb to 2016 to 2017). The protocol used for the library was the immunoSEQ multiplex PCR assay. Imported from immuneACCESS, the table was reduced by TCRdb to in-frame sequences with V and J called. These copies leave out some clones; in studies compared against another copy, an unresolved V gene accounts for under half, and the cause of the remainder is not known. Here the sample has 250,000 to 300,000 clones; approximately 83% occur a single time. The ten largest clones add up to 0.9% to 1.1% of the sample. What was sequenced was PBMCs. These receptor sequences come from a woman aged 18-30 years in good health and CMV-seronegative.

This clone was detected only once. CDR3 DNA sequence: TGTGCCTGGAAAAGGTCAGGGGAAGCTGGCTACACCTTC. This codes for CAWKRSGEAGYTF. This rearrangement joins TRBV30 to TRBJ1-2; perhaps TRBD1 as D (6 bases). V was trimmed by 4 bases and J by 7 bases, leaving 16 bases between them. CDR3 length: 13 residues. The V gene's germline CDR1 is GTSNPN and CDR2 SVGIG (reference sequence).

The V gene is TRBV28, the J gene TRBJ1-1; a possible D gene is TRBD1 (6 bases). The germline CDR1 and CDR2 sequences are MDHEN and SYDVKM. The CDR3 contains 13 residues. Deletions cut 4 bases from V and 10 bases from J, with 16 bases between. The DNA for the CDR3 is TGTGCCAGCAGTTCCCCAAGGGGGGGAGGAGCTTTCTTT. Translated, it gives CASSSPRGGGAFF.

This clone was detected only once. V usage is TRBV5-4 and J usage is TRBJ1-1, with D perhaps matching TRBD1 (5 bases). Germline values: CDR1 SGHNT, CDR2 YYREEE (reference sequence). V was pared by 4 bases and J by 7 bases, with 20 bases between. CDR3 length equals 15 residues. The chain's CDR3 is CASSLSTVSTLEAFF. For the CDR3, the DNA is TGTGCCAGCAGCCTTTCGACAGTTTCCACCCTTGAAGCTTTCTTT.

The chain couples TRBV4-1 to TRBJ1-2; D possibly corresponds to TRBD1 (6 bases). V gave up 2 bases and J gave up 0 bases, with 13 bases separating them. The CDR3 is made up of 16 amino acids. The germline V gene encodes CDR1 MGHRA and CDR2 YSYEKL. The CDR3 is CASSQPRTVPNYGYTF. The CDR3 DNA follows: TGCGCCAGCAGCCAACCGCGGACAGTCCCTAACTATGGCTACACCTTC.

The CDR3 loop reads CASSHQVPLPVAKNIQYF. For the CDR3, the DNA is TGCGCCAGCAGCCACCAGGTCCCGCTACCCGTAGCCAAAAACATTCAGTACTTC. This sequence joins TRBV4-1 and TRBJ2-4; D gene ambiguous. Trimming removed 3 bases at V and 0 bases at J, with 18 bases between. Germline V gene data show CDR1 as MGHRA and CDR2 as YSYEKL. The CDR3 runs 18 residues.

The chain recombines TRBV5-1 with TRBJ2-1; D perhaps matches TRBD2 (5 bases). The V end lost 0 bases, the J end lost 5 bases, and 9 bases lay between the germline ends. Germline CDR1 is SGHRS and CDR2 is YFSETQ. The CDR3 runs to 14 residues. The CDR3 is CASSLERVNNEQFF. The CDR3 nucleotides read TGCGCCAGCAGCTTGGAGAGGGTGAACAATGAGCAGTTCTTC. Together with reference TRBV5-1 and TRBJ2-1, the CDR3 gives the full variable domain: KAGVTQTPRYLIKTRGQQVTLSCSPISGHRSVSWYQQTPGQGLQFLFEYFSETQRNKGNFPGRFSGRQFSNSRSEMNVSTLELGDSALYLCASSLERVNNEQFFGPGTRLTVL.

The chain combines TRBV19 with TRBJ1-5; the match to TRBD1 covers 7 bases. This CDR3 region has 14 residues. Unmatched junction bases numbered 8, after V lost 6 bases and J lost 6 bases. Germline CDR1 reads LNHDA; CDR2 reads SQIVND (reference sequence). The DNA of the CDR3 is TGTGCCAGTAGCGACGAGGGGGCAGGTCAGCCCCAGCATTTT. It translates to CASSDEGAGQPQHF.

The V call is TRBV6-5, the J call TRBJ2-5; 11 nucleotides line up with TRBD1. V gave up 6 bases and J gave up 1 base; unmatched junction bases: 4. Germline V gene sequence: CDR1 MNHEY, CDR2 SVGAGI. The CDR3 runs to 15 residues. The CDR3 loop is CASSRTGGPQETQYF. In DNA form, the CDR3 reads TGTGCCAGCAGCCGGACAGGGGGCCCCCAAGAGACCCAGTACTTC.

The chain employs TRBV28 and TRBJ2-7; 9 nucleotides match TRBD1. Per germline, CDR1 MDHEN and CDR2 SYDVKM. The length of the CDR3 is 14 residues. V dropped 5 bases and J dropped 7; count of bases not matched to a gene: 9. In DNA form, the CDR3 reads TGTGCCAGCAGTGGGACAGGGAATGTTCGGGAGCAGTACTTC. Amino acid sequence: CASSGTGNVREQYF.

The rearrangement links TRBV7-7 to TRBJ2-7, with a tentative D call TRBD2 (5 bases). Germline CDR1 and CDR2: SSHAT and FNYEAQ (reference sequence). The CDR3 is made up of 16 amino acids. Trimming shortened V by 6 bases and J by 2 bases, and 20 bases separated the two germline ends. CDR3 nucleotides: TGTGCCAGCAGTCTGAGAGGACTCCCAAAGACCTACGAGCAGTACTTC. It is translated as CASSLRGLPKTYEQYF.

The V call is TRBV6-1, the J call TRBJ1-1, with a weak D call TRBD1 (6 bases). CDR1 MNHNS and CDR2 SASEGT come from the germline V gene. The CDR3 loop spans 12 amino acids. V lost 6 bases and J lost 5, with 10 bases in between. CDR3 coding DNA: TGTGCCAGCAGACAGGGTCAGACTGAAGCTTTCTTT. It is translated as CASRQGQTEAFF.